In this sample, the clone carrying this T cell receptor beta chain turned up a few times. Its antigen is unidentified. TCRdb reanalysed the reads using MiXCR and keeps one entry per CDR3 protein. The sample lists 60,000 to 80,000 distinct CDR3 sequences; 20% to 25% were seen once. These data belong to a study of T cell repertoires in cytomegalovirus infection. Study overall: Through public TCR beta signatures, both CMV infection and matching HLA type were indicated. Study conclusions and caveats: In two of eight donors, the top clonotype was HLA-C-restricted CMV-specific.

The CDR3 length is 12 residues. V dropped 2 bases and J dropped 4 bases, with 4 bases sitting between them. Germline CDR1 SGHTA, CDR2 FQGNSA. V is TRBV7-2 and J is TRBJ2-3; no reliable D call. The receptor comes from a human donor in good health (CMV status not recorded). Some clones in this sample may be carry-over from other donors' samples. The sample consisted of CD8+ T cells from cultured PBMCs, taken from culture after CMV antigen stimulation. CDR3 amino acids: CASSLTSDTQYF. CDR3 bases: TGTGCCAGCAGCTTAACCTCAGATACGCAGTATTTT.